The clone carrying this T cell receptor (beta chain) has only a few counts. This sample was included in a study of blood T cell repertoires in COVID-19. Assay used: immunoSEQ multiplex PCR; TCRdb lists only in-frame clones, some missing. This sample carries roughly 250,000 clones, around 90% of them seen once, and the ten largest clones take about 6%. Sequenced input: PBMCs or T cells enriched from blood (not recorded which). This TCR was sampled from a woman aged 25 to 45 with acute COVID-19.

The CDR3 here is CSVAYTTGPSNQPQHF. The CDR3 coding sequence is TGCAGCGTTGCCTACACCACAGGGCCCAGCAATCAGCCCCAGCATTTT. The genes are TRBV29-1 and TRBJ1-5; D may be TRBD1 (6 bases). Germline values: CDR1 SQVTM, CDR2 ANQGSEA. Trimming cost V 4 bases and J 1 base, with 17 bases left between them. The CDR3 loop spans 16 amino acids.